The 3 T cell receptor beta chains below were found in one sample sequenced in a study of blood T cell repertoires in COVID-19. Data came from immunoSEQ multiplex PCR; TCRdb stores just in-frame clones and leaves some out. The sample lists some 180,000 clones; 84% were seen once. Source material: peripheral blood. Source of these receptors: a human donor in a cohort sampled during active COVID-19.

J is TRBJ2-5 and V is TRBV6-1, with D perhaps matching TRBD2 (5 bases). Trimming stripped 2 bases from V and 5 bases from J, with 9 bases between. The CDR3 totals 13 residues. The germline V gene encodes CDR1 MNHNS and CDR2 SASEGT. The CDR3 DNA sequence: TGTGCCAGCAGTGAATCGGGGTGGGAGACCCAGTACTTC. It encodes CASSESGWETQYF.

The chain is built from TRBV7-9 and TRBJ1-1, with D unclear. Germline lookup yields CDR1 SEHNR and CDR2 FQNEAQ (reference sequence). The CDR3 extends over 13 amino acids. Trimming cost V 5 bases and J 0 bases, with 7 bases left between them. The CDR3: CASSQQMNTEAFF. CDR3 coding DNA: TGTGCCAGCAGCCAACAGATGAACACTGAAGCTTTCTTT.

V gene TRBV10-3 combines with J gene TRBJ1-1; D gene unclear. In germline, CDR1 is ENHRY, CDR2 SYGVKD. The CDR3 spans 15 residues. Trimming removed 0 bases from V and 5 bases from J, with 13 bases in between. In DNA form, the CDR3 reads TGTGCCATCAGTGAGTCCTGGGTAGAGAGGACTGAAGCTTTCTTT. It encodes CAISESWVERTEAFF.